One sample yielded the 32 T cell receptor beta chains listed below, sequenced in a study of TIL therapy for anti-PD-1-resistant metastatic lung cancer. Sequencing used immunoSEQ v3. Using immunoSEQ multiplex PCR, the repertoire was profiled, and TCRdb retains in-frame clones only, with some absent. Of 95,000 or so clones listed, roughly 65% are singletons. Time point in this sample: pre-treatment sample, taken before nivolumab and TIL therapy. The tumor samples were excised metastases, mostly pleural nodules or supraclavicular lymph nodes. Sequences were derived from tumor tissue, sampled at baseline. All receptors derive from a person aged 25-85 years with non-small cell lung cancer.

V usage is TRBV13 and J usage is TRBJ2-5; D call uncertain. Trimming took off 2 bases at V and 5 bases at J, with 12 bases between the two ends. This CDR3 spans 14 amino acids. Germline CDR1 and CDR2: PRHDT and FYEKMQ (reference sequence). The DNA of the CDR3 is TGTGCCAGCAGCTTAACCGTCCTTGGGGAGACCCAGTACTTC. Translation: CASSLTVLGETQYF.

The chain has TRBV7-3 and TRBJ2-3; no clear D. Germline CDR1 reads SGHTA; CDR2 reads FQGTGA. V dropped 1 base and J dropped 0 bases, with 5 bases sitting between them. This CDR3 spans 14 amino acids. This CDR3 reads CASSLSTSTDTQYF. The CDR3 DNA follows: TGTGCCAGCAGCTTAAGTACTAGCACAGATACGCAGTATTTT.

The CDR3 DNA is TGCGCCAGCAGCTTGGAAGCGCCCGGATCTCTCTCCTACGAGCAGTACTTC. It translates to CASSLEAPGSLSYEQYF. The chain uses TRBV5-1 and TRBJ2-7; D call uncertain. This CDR3 region has 17 residues. V was clipped by 0 bases and J by 0 bases, with 16 bases between them. Germline CDR1 reads SGHRS; CDR2 reads YFSETQ.

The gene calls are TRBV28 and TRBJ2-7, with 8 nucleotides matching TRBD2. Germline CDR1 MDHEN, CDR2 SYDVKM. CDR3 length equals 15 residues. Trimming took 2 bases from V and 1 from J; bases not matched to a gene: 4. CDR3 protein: CASSLEVAGSYEQYF. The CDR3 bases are TGTGCCAGCAGTTTAGAGGTAGCGGGGTCCTACGAGCAGTACTTC.

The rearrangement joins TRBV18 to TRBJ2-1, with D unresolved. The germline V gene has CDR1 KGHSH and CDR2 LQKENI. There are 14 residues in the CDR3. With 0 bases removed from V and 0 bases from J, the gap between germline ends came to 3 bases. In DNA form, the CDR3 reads TGTGCCAGCTCACCACCGATCTCCTACAATGAGCAGTTCTTC. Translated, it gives CASSPPISYNEQFF.

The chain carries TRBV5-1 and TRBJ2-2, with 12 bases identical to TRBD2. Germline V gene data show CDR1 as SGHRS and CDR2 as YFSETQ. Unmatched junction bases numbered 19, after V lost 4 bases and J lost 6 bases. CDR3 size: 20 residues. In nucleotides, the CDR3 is TGCGCCAGCAGCCGCACCCCGGGACTAGCGGGCGAACGTATCGCCGGGGAGCTGTTTTTT. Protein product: CASSRTPGLAGERIAGELFF.

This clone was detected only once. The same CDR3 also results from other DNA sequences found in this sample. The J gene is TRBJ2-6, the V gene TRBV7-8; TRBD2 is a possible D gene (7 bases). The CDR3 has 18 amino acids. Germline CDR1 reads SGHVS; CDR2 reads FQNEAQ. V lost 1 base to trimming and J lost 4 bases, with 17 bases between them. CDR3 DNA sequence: TGTGCCAGCAGCTTAGGGGGGGGGCGCGGCGCGGGGGCCAACGTCCTGACTTTC. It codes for CASSLGGGRGAGANVLTF. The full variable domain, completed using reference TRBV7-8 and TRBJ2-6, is GAGVSQSPRYKVAKRGQDVALRCDPISGHVSLFWYQQALGQGPEFLTYFQNEAQLDKSGLPSDRFFAERPEGSVSTLKIQRTQQEDSAVYLCASSLGGGRGAGANVLTFGAGSRLTVL.

In DNA form, the CDR3 reads TGCGCCAGCAGCCCGGGACTAGCGGGAGAAGAGACCCAGTACTTC. Protein sequence: CASSPGLAGEETQYF. The chain couples TRBV5-1 to TRBJ2-5, with 14 bases aligning to TRBD2. The germline V gene encodes CDR1 SGHRS and CDR2 YFSETQ. Germline trimming cut 4 bases from V and 3 bases from J; bases unmatched to any gene: 2. CDR3 length equals 15 residues.

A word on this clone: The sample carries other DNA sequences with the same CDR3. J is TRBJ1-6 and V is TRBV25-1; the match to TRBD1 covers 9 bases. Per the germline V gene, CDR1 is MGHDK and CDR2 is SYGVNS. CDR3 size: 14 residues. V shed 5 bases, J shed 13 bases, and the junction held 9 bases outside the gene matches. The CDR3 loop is CASSKTGGSLPLHF. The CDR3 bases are TGTGCCAGCAGTAAGACAGGGGGTAGCCTCCCCCTCCACTTT.

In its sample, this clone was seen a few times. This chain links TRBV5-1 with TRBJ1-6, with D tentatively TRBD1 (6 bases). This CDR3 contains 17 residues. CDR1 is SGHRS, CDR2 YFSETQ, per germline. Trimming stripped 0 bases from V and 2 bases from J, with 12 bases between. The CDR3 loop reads CASSLEGDSPYNSPLHF. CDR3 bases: TGCGCCAGCAGCTTGGAGGGGGATAGTCCCTATAATTCACCCCTCCACTTT.

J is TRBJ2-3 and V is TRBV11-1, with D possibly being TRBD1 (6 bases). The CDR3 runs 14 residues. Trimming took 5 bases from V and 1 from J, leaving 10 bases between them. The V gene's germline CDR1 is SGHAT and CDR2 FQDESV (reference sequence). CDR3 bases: TGTGCCAGCAGCCTACAGGGTGGCACAGATACGCAGTATTTT. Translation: CASSLQGGTDTQYF.

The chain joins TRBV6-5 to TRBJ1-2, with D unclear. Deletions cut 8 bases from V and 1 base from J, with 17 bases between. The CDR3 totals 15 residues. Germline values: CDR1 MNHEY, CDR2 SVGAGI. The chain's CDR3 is CASAGLAGVNYGYTF. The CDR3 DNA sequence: TGTGCCAGCGCCGGGCTGGCAGGCGTTAACTATGGCTACACCTTC.

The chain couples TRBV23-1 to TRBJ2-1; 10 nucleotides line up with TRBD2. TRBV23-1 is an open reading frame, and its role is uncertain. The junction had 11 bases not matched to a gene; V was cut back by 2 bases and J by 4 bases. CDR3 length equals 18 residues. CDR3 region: CASSQGFSGRQVYNEQFF. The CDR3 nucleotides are TGCGCCAGCAGTCAAGGGTTTAGCGGGAGGCAGGTGTACAATGAGCAGTTCTTC.

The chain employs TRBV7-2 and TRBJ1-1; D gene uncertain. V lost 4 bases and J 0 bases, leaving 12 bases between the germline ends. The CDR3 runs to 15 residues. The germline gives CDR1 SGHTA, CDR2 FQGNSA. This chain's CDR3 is CASSSQGSMNTEAFF. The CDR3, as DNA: TGTGCCAGCAGCTCACAAGGATCCATGAACACTGAAGCTTTCTTT.

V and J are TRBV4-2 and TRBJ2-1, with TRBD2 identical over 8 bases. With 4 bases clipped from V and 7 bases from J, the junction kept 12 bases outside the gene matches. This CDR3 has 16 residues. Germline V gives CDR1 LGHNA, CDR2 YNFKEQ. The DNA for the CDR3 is TGTGCCAGCAGCCTCTTTAACCGGGGGGGTGGGAATGAGCAGTTCTTC. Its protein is CASSLFNRGGGNEQFF.

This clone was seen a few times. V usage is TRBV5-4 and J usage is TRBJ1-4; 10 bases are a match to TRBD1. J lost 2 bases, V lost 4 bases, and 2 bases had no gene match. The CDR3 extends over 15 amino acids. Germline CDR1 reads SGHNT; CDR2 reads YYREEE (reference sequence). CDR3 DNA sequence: TGTGCCAGCAGCCGACAGGGGGCTACTAATGAAAAACTGTTTTTT. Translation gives CASSRQGATNEKLFF.

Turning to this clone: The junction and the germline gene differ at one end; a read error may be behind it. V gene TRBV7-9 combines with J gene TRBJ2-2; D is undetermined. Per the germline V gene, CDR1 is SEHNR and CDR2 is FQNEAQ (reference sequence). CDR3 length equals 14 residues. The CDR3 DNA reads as TGTGCCGGCAGCTTAATACGGAACACCGGGGAGCTGTTTTTT. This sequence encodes CAGSLIRNTGELFF.

CDR3 loop: CASGTPEGDTQYF. The CDR3 DNA is TGTGCCAGCGGGACCCCAGAAGGGGATACGCAGTATTTT. V is TRBV14 and J is TRBJ2-3; the D gene could be TRBD1 or TRBD2 (5 bases each). CDR3 length: 13 residues. Trimming removed 8 bases from V and 6 bases from J, with 15 bases in between. Germline V gene lookup returns CDR1 SGHDN and CDR2 FVKESK.

Written as DNA, the CDR3 is TGCGCCAGCAGCTTCTTTCCTAGCGGGGGGACCACAGATACGCAGTATTTT. Its translation is CASSFFPSGGTTDTQYF. The gene calls are TRBV5-1 and TRBJ2-3; 11 bases are a match to TRBD2. Trimming at V came to 2 bases and at J to 2 bases, leaving 7 bases not matched to a gene. There are 17 residues in the CDR3. Germline CDR1 SGHRS, CDR2 YFSETQ.

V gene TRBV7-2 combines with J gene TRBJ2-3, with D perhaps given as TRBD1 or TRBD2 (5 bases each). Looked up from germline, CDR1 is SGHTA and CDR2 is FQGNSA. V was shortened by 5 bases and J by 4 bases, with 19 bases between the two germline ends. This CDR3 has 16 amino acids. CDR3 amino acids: CASSPDGHGISDTQYF. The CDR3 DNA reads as TGTGCCAGCAGCCCAGACGGACACGGGATTTCAGATACGCAGTATTTT. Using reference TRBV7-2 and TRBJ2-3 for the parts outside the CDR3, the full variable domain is GAGVSQSPSNKVTEKGKDVELRCDPISGHTALYWYRQSLGQGLEFLIYFQGNSAPDKSGLPSDRFSAERTGGSVSTLTIQRTQQEDSAVYLCASSPDGHGISDTQYFGPGTRLTVL.

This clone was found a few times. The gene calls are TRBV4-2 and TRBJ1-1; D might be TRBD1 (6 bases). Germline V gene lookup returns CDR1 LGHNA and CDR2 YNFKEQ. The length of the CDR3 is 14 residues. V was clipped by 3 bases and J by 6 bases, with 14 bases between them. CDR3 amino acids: CASSQGTGIPEAFF. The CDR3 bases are TGTGCCAGCAGCCAGGGAACAGGGATCCCTGAAGCTTTCTTT.

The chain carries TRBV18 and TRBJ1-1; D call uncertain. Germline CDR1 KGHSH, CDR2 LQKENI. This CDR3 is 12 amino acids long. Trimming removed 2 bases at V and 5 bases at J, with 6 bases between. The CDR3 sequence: CASSPGDTEAFF. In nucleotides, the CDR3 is TGTGCCAGCTCACCAGGGGATACTGAAGCTTTCTTT.

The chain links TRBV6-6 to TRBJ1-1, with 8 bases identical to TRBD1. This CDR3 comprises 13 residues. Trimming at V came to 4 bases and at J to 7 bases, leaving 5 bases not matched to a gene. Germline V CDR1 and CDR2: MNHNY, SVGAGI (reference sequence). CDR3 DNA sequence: TGTGCCAGCAGTTGGGGACAGGCCCTTGAAGCTTTCTTT. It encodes CASSWGQALEAFF.

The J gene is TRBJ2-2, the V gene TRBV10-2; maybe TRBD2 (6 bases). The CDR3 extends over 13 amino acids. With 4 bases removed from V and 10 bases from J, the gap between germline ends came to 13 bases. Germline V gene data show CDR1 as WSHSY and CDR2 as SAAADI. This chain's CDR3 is CASSASSAAELFF. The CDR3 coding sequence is TGCGCCAGCAGTGCATCTAGCGCTGCGGAGCTGTTTTTT.

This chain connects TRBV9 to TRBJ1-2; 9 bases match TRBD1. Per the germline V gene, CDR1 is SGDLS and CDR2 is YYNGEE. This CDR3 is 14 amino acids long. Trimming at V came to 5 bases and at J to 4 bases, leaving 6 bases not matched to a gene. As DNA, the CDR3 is TGTGCCAGCAGTCAAGGACAGGGGAGCTATGGCTACACCTTC. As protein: CASSQGQGSYGYTF.

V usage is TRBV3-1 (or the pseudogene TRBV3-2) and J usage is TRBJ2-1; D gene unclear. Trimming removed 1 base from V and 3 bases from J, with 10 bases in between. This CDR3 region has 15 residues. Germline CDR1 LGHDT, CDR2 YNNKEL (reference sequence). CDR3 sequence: CASSQVAGFYNEQFF. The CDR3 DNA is TGTGCCAGCAGCCAAGTCGCAGGTTTCTACAATGAGCAGTTCTTC.

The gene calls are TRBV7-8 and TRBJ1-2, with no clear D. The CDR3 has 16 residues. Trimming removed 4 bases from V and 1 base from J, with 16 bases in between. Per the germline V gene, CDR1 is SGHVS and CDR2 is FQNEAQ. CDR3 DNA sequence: TGTGCCAGCAGCTCCCAGTACGACATTATTAACTATGGCTACACCTTC. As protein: CASSSQYDIINYGYTF.

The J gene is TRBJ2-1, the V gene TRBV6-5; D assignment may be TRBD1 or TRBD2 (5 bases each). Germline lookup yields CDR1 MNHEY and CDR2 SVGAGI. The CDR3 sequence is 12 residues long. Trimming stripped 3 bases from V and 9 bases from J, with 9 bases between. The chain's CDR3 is CASSYKGTEQFF. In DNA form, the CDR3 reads TGTGCCAGCAGTTATAAGGGGACTGAGCAGTTCTTC.

CDR3 sequence (DNA): TGTGCCAGCAAAGGTCCTGGGCGCGCGAACACCATATATTTT. Its protein product is CASKGPGRANTIYF. V usage is TRBV2 and J usage is TRBJ1-3; D is unclear. The CDR3 totals 14 residues. Germline V CDR1 and CDR2: SNHLY, FYNNEI. Trimming shortened V by 7 bases and J by 7 bases, and 17 bases separated the two germline ends.

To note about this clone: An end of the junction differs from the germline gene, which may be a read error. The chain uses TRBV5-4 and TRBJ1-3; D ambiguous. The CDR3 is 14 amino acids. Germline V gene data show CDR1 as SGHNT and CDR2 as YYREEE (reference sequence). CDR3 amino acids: CASSLGFSGNTIFF. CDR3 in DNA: TGTGCCAGCAGCTTAGGGTTCTCTGGAAACACCATATTTTTT.

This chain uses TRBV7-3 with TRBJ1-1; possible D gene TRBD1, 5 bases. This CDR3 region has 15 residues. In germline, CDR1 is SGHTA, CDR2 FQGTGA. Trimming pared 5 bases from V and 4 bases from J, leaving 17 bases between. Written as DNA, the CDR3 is TGTGCCAGCAGCCCAGGTCAGGGTATGAGCACTGAAGCTTTCTTT. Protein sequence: CASSPGQGMSTEAFF.

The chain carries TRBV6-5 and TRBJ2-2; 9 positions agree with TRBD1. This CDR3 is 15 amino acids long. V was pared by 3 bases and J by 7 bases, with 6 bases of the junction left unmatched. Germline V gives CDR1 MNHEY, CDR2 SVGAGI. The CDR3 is CASSYNRGLLGELFF. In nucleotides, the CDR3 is TGTGCCAGCAGTTATAACAGGGGGCTCCTCGGGGAGCTGTTTTTT.